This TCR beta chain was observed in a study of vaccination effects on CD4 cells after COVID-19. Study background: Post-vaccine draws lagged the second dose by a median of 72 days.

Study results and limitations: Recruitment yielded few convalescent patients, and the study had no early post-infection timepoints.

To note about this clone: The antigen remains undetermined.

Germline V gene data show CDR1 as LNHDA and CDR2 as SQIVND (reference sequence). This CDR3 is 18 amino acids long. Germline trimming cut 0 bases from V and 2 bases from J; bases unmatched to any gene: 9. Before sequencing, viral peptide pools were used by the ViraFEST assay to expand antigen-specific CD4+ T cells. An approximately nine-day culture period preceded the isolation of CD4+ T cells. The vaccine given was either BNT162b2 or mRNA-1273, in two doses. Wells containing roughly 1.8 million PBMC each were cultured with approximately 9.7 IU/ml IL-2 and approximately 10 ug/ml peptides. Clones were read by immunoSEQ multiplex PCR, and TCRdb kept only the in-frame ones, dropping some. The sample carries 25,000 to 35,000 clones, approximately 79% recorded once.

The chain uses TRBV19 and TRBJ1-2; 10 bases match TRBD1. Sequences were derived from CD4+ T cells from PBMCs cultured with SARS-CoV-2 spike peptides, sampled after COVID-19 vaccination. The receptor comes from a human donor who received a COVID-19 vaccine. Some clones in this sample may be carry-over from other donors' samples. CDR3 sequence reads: CASSIEGDRGHFNYGYTF. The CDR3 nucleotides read TGTGCCAGTAGTATAGAAGGGGACAGGGGCCACTTCAACTATGGCTACACCTTC.